The source of this T cell receptor (beta chain) is a study of beta chain features in type 1 diabetes. Losses at the gene ends were 6 bases for V and 2 bases for J; bases not matched to a gene: 3. This CDR3 has 13 residues. From germline, CDR1 is MNHEY and CDR2 SMNVEV (reference sequence). Investigators reverse transcribed all isolated RNA, so they sequenced expressed TCRB transcripts. Assay used: immunoSEQ multiplex PCR; TCRdb lists only in-frame clones, some missing. Found here are 250,000 to 300,000 clones, around 15% of them singletons; the top ten hold roughly 0.018%. To note about this clone: Antigen unknown.

Study observations and caveats: Type 1 diabetes patients had moderately but significantly shorter TCRB CDR3s in all four CD4+ subsets.

The receptor comes from a man aged 30 to 39 with type 1 diabetes. The sample comprised naive CD4+ T cells from blood. V is TRBV27 and J is TRBJ1-2; 7 bases fit TRBD1. CDR3 DNA: TGTGCCAGCAGGGAACAGGGGAACTATGGCTACACCTTC. Translating it yields CASREQGNYGYTF.